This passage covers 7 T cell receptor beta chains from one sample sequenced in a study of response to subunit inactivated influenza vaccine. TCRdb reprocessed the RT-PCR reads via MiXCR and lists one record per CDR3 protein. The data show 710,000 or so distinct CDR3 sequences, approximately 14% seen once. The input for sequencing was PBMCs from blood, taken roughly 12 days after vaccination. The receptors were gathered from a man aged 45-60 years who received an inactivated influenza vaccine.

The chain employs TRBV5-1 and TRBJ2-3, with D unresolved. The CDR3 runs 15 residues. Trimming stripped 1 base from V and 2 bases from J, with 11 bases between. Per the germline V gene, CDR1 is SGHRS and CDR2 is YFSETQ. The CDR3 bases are TGCGCCAGCAGCTTGAATAGCCCCCCCACAGATACGCAGTATTTT. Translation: CASSLNSPPTDTQYF.

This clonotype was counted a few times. CDR3 region: CASSSGEYTDTQYF. The CDR3 DNA is TGCGCCAGCAGCTCCGGAGAGTACACAGATACGCAGTATTTT. The chain links TRBV5-1 to TRBJ2-3; no firm D call. The CDR3 extends over 14 amino acids. Germline V gene sequence: CDR1 SGHRS, CDR2 YFSETQ. Deletions cut 3 bases from V and 2 bases from J, with 10 bases between.

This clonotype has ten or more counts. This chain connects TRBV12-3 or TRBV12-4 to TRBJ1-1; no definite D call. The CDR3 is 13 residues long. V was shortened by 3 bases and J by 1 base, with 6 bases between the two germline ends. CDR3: CASSFRRNTEAFF. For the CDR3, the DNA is TGTGCCAGCAGTTTTCGCAGGAACACTGAAGCTTTCTTT.

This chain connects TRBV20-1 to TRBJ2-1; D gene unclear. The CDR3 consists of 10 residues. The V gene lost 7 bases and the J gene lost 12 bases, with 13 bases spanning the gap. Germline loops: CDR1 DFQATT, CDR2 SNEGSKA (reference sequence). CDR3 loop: CSVGSAGQFF. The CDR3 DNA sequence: TGCAGTGTAGGCTCAGCAGGGCAGTTCTTC.

CDR3 protein: CASSQDRSGDRGYTF. The CDR3 DNA reads TGCGCCAGCAGCCAAGATCGCTCGGGGGATAGGGGCTACACCTTC. The chain combines TRBV4-1 with TRBJ1-2; D may be TRBD1 (5 bases). The CDR3 is 15 amino acids. The ends were cut back, 0 bases at V and 8 bases at J, with 16 bases in the middle. The germline V gene encodes CDR1 MGHRA and CDR2 YSYEKL.

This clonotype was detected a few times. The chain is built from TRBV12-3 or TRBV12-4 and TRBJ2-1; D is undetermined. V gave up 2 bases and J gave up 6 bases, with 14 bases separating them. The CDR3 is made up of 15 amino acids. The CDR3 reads CASSLRGGRANEQFF. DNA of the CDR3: TGTGCCAGCAGTTTAAGAGGTGGACGTGCCAATGAGCAGTTCTTC.

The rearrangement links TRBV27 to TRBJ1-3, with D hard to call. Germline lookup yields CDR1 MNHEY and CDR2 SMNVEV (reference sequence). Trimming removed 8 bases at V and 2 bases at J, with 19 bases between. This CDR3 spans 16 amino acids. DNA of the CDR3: TGTGCCAGCCGAAAAGACGGGCTTCGGGCTGGAAACACCATATATTTT. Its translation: CASRKDGLRAGNTIYF.